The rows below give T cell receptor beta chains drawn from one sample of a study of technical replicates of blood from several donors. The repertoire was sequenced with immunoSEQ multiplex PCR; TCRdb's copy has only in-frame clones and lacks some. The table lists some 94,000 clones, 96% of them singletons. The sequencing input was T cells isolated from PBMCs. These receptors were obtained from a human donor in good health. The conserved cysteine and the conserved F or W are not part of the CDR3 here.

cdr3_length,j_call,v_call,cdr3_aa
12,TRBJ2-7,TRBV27,ASSFSQGPYEQY
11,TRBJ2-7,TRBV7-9,ASSGGSGYEQY
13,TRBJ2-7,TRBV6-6,ASSYSPRQGFEQY
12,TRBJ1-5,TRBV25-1,ASSEGSGGQPQH
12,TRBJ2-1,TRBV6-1,ASAPGTYYNEQF
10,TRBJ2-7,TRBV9,ASSPNRYEQY
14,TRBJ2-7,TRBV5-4,ASSFGTPGSRYEQY
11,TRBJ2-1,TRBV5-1,ASKGEAYNEQF
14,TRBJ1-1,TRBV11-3,ASTSQGALTNTEAF
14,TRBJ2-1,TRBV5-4,ASSLGSGDSYNEQF
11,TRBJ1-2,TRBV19,ASSIGQGRGYT
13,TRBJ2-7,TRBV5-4,ASSQGLAGGYEQY
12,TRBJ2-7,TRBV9,ASSDGDRVEEQY
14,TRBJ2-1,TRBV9,ASSVSSGSSYNEQF
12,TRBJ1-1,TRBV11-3,ASSFPGQSIEAF
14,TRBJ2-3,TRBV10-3,AISESSGGIGDTQY
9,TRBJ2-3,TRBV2,ASPLGGTQY
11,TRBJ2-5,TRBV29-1,SVELAGAETQY
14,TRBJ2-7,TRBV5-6,ASSSPTSGYLYEQY
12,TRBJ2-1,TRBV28,ASFRLAGYNEQF
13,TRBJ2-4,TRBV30,AWSVQGIAKNIQY
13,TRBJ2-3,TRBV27,ASTWGQGLPDTQY
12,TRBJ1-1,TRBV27,ASSFGQLNTEAF
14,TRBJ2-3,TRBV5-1,ASSLVAGRYVDTQY
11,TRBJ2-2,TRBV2,ASSPLEVGELF
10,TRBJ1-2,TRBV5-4,ASSLASVSDT
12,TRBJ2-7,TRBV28,ASSLGASNYEQY
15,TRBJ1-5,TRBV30,AWSVSRGYGSNQPQH
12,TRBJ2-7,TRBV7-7,ASSFGRGSYEQY
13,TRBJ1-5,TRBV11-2,ASSLDPRVNQPQH
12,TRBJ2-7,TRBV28,ASSLLGQDYEQY
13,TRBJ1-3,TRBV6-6,ASSKDGISGNTIY
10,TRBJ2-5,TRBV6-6,ASRAGDWTQY
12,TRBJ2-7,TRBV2,ATLERDRGYEQY
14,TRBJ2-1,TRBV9,ASTPRSESSYNEQF
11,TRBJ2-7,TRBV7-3,ASSPSGSWEQY
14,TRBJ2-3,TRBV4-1,ASSRTSGADLGTQY
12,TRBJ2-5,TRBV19,ASSIARGKETQY
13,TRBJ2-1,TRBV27,ASSLEGRGVYEQF
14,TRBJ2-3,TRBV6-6,ASRSGLAGVVDTQY
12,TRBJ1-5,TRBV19,ASTTDRYNQPQH
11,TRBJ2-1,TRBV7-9,ASSSASANEQF
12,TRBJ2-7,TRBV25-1,ASSDGGQGAEQY
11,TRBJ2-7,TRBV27,ASSFPSSYEQY
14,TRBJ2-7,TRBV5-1,ASSLYGREGTYEQY
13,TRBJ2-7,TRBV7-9,ASSFRDREPYEQY
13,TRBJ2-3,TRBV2,ASRLASGDTDTQY
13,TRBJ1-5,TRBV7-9,ASSFGTGSNQPQH
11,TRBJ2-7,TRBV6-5,ASSSSNSREQY
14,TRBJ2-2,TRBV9,ASSVGGDRAAGELF
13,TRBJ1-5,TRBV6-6,ASRGAARGNQPQH
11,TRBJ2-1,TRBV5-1,ASSQRESWEQF
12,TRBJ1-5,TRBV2,ASSLGTGGQPQH
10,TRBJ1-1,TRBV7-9,ASSLVRLEAF
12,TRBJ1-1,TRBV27,ASRPLEQGSEAF